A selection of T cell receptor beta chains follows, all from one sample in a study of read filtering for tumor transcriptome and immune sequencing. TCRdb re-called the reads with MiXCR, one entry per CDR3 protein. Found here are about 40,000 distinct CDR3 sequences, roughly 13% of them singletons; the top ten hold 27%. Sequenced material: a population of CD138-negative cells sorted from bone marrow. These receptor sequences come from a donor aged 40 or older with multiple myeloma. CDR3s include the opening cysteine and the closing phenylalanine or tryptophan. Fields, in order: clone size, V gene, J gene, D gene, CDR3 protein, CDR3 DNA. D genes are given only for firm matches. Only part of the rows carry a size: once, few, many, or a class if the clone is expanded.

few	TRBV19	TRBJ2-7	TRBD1	CASGQGIYEQYF	TGTGCCAGCGGACAGGGGATCTACGAGCAGTACTTC
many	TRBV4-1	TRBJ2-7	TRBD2	CASSQDHRRGGPYEQYF	TGCGCCAGCAGCCAAGATCACCGGCGGGGGGGTCCCTACGAGCAGTACTTC
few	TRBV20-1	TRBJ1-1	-	CSAAGALNTEAFF	TGCAGTGCGGCCGGGGCTTTGAACACTGAAGCTTTCTTT
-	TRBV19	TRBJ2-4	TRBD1	CASKPTGLAKNIQYF	TGTGCCAGTAAACCGACAGGGCTAGCCAAAAACATTCAGTACTTC
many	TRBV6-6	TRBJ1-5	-	CASSYYADNQPQHF	TGTGCCAGCAGTTATTACGCAGACAATCAGCCCCAGCATTTT
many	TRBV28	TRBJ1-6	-	CASSSPQSSSPLHF	TGTGCCAGCAGTTCACCCCAGAGTAGTTCACCCCTCCACTTT
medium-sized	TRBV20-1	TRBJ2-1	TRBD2	CSARSRLAGGIEQFF	TGCAGTGCTAGGTCCCGACTAGCGGGAGGTATTGAGCAGTTCTTC
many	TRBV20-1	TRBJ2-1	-	CSARGVGGNEQFF	TGCAGTGCTAGGGGGGTGGGGGGCAATGAGCAGTTCTTC
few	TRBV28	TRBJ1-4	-	CASTTGRWGEKLFF	TGTGCCAGCACAACCGGACGTTGGGGTGAAAAACTGTTTTTT
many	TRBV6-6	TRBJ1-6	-	CASSPYWESSSYNSPLHF	TGTGCCAGCAGTCCCTACTGGGAATCGAGCTCCTATAATTCACCCCTCCACTTT
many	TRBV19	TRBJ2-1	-	CARRTLCSYNEQFF	TGTGCCAGGCGGACCTTATGCTCCTACAATGAGCAGTTCTTC
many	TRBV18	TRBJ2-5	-	CASSPLRQPAQETQYF	TGTGCCAGCTCACCACTTAGACAGCCCGCCCAAGAGACCCAGTACTTC
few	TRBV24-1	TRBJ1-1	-	CATSHLREFGTEAFF	TGTGCCACCAGTCATTTAAGGGAGTTCGGCACTGAAGCTTTCTTT
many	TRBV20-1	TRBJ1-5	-	CSALYSNQPQHF	TGCAGTGCTCTATATAGCAATCAGCCCCAGCATTTT
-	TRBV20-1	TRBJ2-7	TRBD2	CSARYLAGSYKQYF	TGCAGTGCTAGGTACCTAGCGGGGTCCTACAAGCAGTACTTC
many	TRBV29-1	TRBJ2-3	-	CSVVQVVDTQYF	TGCAGCGTTGTGCAGGTGGTGGATACGCAGTATTTT
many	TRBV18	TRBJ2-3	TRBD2	CASSPQGLAGGDTQYF	TGTGCCAGCTCACCTCAAGGACTAGCGGGAGGAGATACGCAGTATTTT
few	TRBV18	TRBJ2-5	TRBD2	CASSQLAGGEETQYF	TGTGCCAGCTCGCAACTAGCGGGAGGGGAAGAGACCCAGTACTTC
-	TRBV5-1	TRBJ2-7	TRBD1	CASSLTGGATNYEQYF	TGCGCCAGCAGCTTAACAGGGGGTGCCACTAACTACGAGCAGTACTTC
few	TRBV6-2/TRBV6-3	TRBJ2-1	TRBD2	CASSTGLAGADEQFF	TGTGCCAGCAGTACGGGACTAGCGGGAGCCGATGAGCAGTTCTTC
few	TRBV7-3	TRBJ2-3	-	CASSLAPGTDTQYF	TGTGCCAGCAGCTTAGCTCCCGGGACAGATACGCAGTATTTT
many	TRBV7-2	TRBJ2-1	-	CASSLASAFF	TGTGCCAGCAGCTTAGCGAGCGCTTTCTTC
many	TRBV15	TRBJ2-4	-	CATSRKDGRNIQYF	TGTGCCACCAGCAGGAAAGACGGAAGAAACATTCAGTACTTC
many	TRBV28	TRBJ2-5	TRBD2	CASGFNSGRALETQYF	TGTGCCAGCGGATTCAATAGCGGGAGGGCCCTCGAGACCCAGTACTTC
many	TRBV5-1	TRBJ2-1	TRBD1	CASSLWGQGGGTGQFF	TGCGCCAGCAGCTTGTGGGGACAGGGGGGCGGAACGGGGCAGTTCTTC
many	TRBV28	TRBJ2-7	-	CASSPRQSSYEQYF	TGTGCCAGCAGTCCCCGACAGAGCTCCTACGAGCAGTACTTC
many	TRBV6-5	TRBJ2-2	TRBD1	CASAGTGGSGELFF	TGTGCCAGTGCCGGGACAGGGGGCTCCGGGGAGCTGTTTTTT
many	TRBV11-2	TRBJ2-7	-	CASKRQGDEQYF	TGTGCCAGCAAGCGACAAGGGGACGAGCAGTACTTC
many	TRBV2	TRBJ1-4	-	CASSPIIATNEKLFF	TGTGCCAGCAGTCCGATCATTGCAACTAATGAAAAACTGTTTTTT
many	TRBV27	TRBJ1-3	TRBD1	CASKITGEETGNTIYF	TGTGCCAGCAAGATCACAGGGGAAGAAACTGGAAACACCATATATTTT
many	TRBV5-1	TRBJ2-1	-	CASSSGRRLLNEQFF	TGCGCCAGCAGCTCAGGGCGAAGACTACTTAATGAGCAGTTCTTC
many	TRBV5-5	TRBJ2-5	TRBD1	CASSPRQGAGGETQYF	TGTGCCAGCAGCCCGAGACAGGGGGCCGGGGGAGAGACCCAGTACTTC
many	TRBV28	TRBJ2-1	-	CASSRDRFEQFF	TGTGCCAGCAGCCGGGACCGCTTTGAGCAGTTCTTC
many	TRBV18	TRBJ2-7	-	CASSASGASYEQYF	TGTGCCAGCTCCGCGTCCGGGGCCTCCTACGAGCAGTACTTC
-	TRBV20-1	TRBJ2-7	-	CSAHRVYEQYF	TGCAGTGCCCACAGGGTCTACGAGCAGTACTTC
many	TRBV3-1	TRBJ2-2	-	CASSQDQGGTGELFF	TGTGCCAGCAGCCAAGATCAGGGTGGCACCGGGGAGCTGTTTTTT
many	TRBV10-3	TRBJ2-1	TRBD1	CAISDRGSHNEQFF	TGTGCCATCAGTGACAGGGGGTCCCACAATGAGCAGTTCTTC
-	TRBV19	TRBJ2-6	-	CASRASASVLTF	TGTGCCAGTAGAGCGTCAGCCAGCGTCCTGACTTTC
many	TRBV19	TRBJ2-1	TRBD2	CASSGRFPSGRAGGHNEQFF	TGTGCCAGTAGTGGTCGTTTTCCTAGCGGGAGGGCCGGGGGCCACAATGAGCAGTTCTTC